The entry that follows covers one TCR beta chain sequence. The antigen is unknown. Clones were sequenced by immunoSEQ multiplex PCR, and TCRdb holds only the in-frame ones, with some missing. The sample yields 650,000 to 800,000 clones, about 91% seen once. This entry belongs to a study of shared clonotypes between healthy human individuals. The CDR3 is made up of 13 amino acids. Trimming removed 5 bases at V and 0 bases at J, with 8 bases between. Per the germline V gene, CDR1 is LNHDA and CDR2 is SQIVND (reference sequence). CD8 cells classed as naive were CD45RO-negative and positively selected for CCR7, excluding terminally differentiated effector memory CD45RA+ cells. Whole-study findings and limits: Generation of non-shared clonotypes was less probable than generation of clonotypes shared by all four donors. Of the naive CD4 clonotypes, around 5.2% were shared across a handful of donors. Larger estimated richness was generally recorded for naive subsets relative to memory subsets.

J is TRBJ2-7 and V is TRBV19; maybe TRBD2 (5 bases). The sequence was collected from a man in his thirties or forties in good health. The sequenced material came from naive CD8+ T cells sorted from blood. CDR3 nucleotides: TGTGCCAGTAGTCGGACTCTCTCCTACGAGCAGTACTTC. This sequence encodes CASSRTLSYEQYF.